This T cell receptor beta chain was recovered during a study of brain T cells in children with intractable seizures. The protocol was immunoSEQ multiplex PCR, while the TCRdb copy is restricted to in-frame clones and leaves out a portion. The sample carries about 76,000 clones, about 93% recorded once. The germline V gene has CDR1 SNHLY and CDR2 FYNNEI. Trimming shortened V by 8 bases and J by 2 bases, and 10 bases separated the two germline ends. The CDR3 is 13 residues long. The sample consisted of peripheral blood, taken at surgery. This chain joins TRBV2 and TRBJ1-5; D is perhaps TRBD1 (5 bases). The sequence derives from a boy younger than two with tuberous sclerosis and intractable seizures. The CDR3 is CASSREGNQPQHF. CDR3 nucleotides: TGTGCCAGCTCCAGGGAGGGCAATCAGCCCCAGCATTTT.